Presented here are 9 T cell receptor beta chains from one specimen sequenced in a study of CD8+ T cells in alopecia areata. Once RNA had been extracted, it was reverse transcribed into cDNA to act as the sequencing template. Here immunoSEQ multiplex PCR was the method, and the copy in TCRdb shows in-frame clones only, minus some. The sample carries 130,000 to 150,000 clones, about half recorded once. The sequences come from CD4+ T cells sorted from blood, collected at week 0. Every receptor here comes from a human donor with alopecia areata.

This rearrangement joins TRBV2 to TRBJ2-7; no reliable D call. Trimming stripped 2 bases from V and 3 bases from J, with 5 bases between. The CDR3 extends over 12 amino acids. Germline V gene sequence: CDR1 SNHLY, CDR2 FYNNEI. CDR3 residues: CASSELGYEQYF. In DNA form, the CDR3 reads TGTGCCAGCAGTGAACTAGGCTACGAGCAGTACTTC.

In nucleotides, the CDR3 is TGTGCCAGCAGCAGGACAGGGTCCTATAATTCACCCCTCCACTTT. It encodes CASSRTGSYNSPLHF. The chain carries TRBV6-1 and TRBJ1-6; TRBD1 matches at 8 bases. Germline-derived CDR1 and CDR2 are MNHNS and SASEGT. The CDR3 is 15 amino acids. V lost 6 bases and J lost 1; bases outside the gene matches: 2.

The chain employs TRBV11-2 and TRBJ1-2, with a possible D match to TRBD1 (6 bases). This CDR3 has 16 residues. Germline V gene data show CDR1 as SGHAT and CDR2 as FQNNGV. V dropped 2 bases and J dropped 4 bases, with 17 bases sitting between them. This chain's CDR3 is CASSLTPGHILYGYTF. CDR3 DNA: TGTGCCAGCAGCTTAACACCGGGACACATCCTCTATGGCTACACCTTC.

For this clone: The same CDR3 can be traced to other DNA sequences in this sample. CDR3 protein: CSVRLGTDTQYF. CDR3 coding DNA: TGCAGCGTTAGACTGGGCACAGATACGCAGTATTTT. J is TRBJ2-3 and V is TRBV29-1; D not certain. This CDR3 region has 12 residues. Germline CDR1 and CDR2: SQVTM and ANQGSEA. V dropped 5 bases and J dropped 1 base, with 7 bases sitting between them.

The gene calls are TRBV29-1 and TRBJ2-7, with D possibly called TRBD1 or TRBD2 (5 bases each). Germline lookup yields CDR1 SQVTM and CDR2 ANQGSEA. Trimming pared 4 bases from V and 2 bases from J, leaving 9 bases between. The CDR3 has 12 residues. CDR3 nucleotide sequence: TGCAGCGTTGGGGACGGGACCTACGAGCAGTACTTC. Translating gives CSVGDGTYEQYF.

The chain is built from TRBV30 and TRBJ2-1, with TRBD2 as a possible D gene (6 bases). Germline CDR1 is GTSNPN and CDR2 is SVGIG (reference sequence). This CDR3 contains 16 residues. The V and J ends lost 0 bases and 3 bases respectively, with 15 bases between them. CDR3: CAWSVMWEAGYNEQFF. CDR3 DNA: TGTGCCTGGAGTGTAATGTGGGAGGCCGGCTACAATGAGCAGTTCTTC.

CDR3 bases: TGTGCCAGCAGCGTAGTGTCTGGGGCCAACGTCCTGACTTTC. This gives the protein CASSVVSGANVLTF. V gene TRBV9 combines with J gene TRBJ2-6; D uncertain. CDR1 is SGDLS, CDR2 YYNGEE, per germline. The CDR3 runs 14 residues. V was trimmed by 0 bases and J by 1 base, leaving 2 bases between them.

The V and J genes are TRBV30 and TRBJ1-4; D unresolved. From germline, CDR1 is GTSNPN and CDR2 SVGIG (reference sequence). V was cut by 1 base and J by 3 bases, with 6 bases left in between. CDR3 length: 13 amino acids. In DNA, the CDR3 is TGTGCCTGGAGTGCCAGGCCTAATGAAAAACTGTTTTTT. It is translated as CAWSARPNEKLFF.

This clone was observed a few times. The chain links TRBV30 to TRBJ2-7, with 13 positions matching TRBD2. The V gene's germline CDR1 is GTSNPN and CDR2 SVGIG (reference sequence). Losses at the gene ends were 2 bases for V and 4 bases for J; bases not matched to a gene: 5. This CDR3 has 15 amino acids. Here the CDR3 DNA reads TGTGCCTGGAGTATTTGGACTAGCGGGAGTTACGAGCAGTACTTC. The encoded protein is CAWSIWTSGSYEQYF.